These T cell receptor beta chains were read from a single sample in a study of Graves' ophthalmopathy and Graves' hyperthyroidism. Each CDR3 protein is one row after TCRdb ran MiXCR on the multiplex PCR reads. The repertoire has about 400,000 distinct CDR3 sequences, 15% of them found once; the top ten carry around 6.6%. Input material: peripheral blood. All receptors come from a woman between 18 and 30 years old with stable Graves' hyperthyroidism. Each CDR3 is given with its conserved first and last residue. Each record gives: D gene, V gene, J gene, clone size, CDR3 protein, CDR3 DNA. A D gene is named only where the DNA matches it firmly. A row's size may be missing; if present it is once, few, many or a size class.

d_call: TRBD1; v_call: TRBV6-1; j_call: TRBJ1-5; clone_size: many; cdr3_aa: CASSEPFGTALHQPQHF; cdr3_nt: TGTGCCAGCAGTGAACCCTTTGGGACAGCCCTACATCAGCCCCAGCATTTT
d_call: -; v_call: TRBV7-2; j_call: TRBJ1-2; clone_size: -; cdr3_aa: CATPTGRGYTF; cdr3_nt: TGTGCCACCCCGACGGGACGCGGCTACACCTTC
d_call: TRBD2; v_call: TRBV5-1; j_call: TRBJ2-3; clone_size: few; cdr3_aa: CASRQSSGLTDTQYF; cdr3_nt: TGCGCCAGCAGGCAGTCTAGCGGCCTCACAGATACGCAGTATTTT
d_call: -; v_call: TRBV6-2/TRBV6-3; j_call: TRBJ1-2; clone_size: many; cdr3_aa: CASSMTPNYGYTF; cdr3_nt: TGTGCCAGCAGTATGACGCCTAACTATGGCTACACCTTC
d_call: TRBD2; v_call: TRBV24-1; j_call: TRBJ2-5; clone_size: -; cdr3_aa: CATSEEVAGVGETQYF; cdr3_nt: TGTGCCACCAGTGAAGAGGTAGCGGGAGTGGGGGAGACCCAGTACTTC
d_call: -; v_call: TRBV7-9; j_call: TRBJ1-1; clone_size: -; cdr3_aa: CASSRTPQGTEAFF; cdr3_nt: TGTGCCAGCAGCCGGACCCCCCAGGGGACTGAAGCTTTCTTT
d_call: TRBD2; v_call: TRBV11-3; j_call: TRBJ2-7; clone_size: -; cdr3_aa: CASSSWTSGYEQYF; cdr3_nt: TGTGCCAGCAGCTCCTGGACTAGCGGATACGAGCAGTACTTC
d_call: TRBD1; v_call: TRBV20-1; j_call: TRBJ2-7; clone_size: many; cdr3_aa: CSARQGGTGPYEQYF; cdr3_nt: TGCAGTGCTAGGCAGGGTGGGACAGGGCCATACGAGCAGTACTTC
d_call: -; v_call: TRBV29-1; j_call: TRBJ2-7; clone_size: few; cdr3_aa: CSVVNAAYEQYF; cdr3_nt: TGCAGCGTTGTGAACGCCGCCTACGAGCAGTACTTC
d_call: TRBD1; v_call: TRBV19; j_call: TRBJ1-5; clone_size: many; cdr3_aa: CASADRSHSNQPQHF; cdr3_nt: TGTGCCAGTGCGGACAGGAGTCATAGCAATCAGCCCCAGCATTTT
d_call: -; v_call: TRBV24-1; j_call: TRBJ1-2; clone_size: many; cdr3_aa: CATSDQSSSNYGYTF; cdr3_nt: TGTGCCACCAGTGACCAGAGTTCTAGTAACTATGGCTACACCTTC
d_call: -; v_call: TRBV7-9; j_call: TRBJ1-3; clone_size: many; cdr3_aa: CASTSGVYRNTIYF; cdr3_nt: TGTGCCAGCACCTCAGGGGTTTATAGAAACACCATATATTTT
d_call: TRBD1; v_call: TRBV5-1; j_call: TRBJ1-1; clone_size: many; cdr3_aa: CASSLDGQGSLSTEAFF; cdr3_nt: TGCGCCAGCAGCTTGGATGGACAGGGTAGTCTGAGCACTGAAGCTTTCTTT
d_call: -; v_call: TRBV11-1; j_call: TRBJ1-1; clone_size: many; cdr3_aa: CASNSNLGRPRGEAFF; cdr3_nt: TGTGCCAGCAACTCCAACCTGGGCAGGCCCCGGGGTGAAGCTTTCTTT
d_call: -; v_call: TRBV20-1; j_call: TRBJ1-1; clone_size: many; cdr3_aa: CSARGPLVNTEAFF; cdr3_nt: TGCAGTGCTAGAGGACCTCTAGTGAACACTGAAGCTTTCTTT
d_call: -; v_call: TRBV7-9; j_call: TRBJ1-3; clone_size: many; cdr3_aa: CASSLTVVDNTIYF; cdr3_nt: TGTGCCAGCAGCTTGACAGTCGTCGATAACACCATATATTTT
d_call: TRBD1; v_call: TRBV9; j_call: TRBJ1-1; clone_size: many; cdr3_aa: CASSVGTGWSTEAFF; cdr3_nt: TGTGCCAGCAGCGTAGGGACAGGGTGGAGCACTGAAGCTTTCTTT
d_call: -; v_call: TRBV19; j_call: TRBJ1-1; clone_size: many; cdr3_aa: CASSSGGLPLTEAFF; cdr3_nt: TGTGCCAGTAGTAGCGGGGGTCTCCCCCTCACTGAAGCTTTCTTT
d_call: -; v_call: TRBV7-2; j_call: TRBJ1-2; clone_size: many; cdr3_aa: CASSSYRVPGDGYTF; cdr3_nt: TGTGCCAGCAGCTCCTACAGGGTGCCGGGGGATGGCTACACCTTC
d_call: TRBD2; v_call: TRBV7-2; j_call: TRBJ2-7; clone_size: many; cdr3_aa: CANRRTSGFYEQYF; cdr3_nt: TGTGCCAACAGGCGGACTAGCGGGTTCTACGAGCAGTACTTC
d_call: -; v_call: TRBV27; j_call: TRBJ2-2; clone_size: many; cdr3_aa: CASSRGTTNTGELFF; cdr3_nt: TGTGCCAGCAGTAGGGGGACAACGAACACCGGGGAGCTGTTTTTT
d_call: -; v_call: TRBV6-5; j_call: TRBJ2-7; clone_size: many; cdr3_aa: CASCSPGTVDHEQYF; cdr3_nt: TGTGCCAGCTGTTCCCCTGGGACGGTTGATCACGAGCAGTACTTC
d_call: TRBD1; v_call: TRBV24-1; j_call: TRBJ2-2; clone_size: many; cdr3_aa: CATSDLGQENTGELFF; cdr3_nt: TGTGCCACCAGTGATTTGGGACAGGAAAACACCGGGGAGCTGTTTTTT
d_call: -; v_call: TRBV6-2/TRBV6-3; j_call: TRBJ2-7; clone_size: -; cdr3_aa: CASQLDGGQDGEQYF; cdr3_nt: TGTGCCAGTCAACTCGATGGGGGGCAAGACGGGGAGCAGTACTTC
d_call: -; v_call: TRBV19; j_call: TRBJ2-5; clone_size: many; cdr3_aa: CASSIGKQETQYF; cdr3_nt: TGTGCCAGTAGTATAGGGAAGCAGGAGACCCAGTACTTC
d_call: -; v_call: TRBV7-9; j_call: TRBJ2-7; clone_size: many; cdr3_aa: CASSFPVDEQYF; cdr3_nt: TGTGCCAGCTCCTTCCCGGTTGACGAGCAGTACTTC
d_call: TRBD1; v_call: TRBV12-3/TRBV12-4; j_call: TRBJ1-2; clone_size: many; cdr3_aa: CASSLRDRDFYGYTF; cdr3_nt: TGTGCCAGCAGTCTTCGGGACAGGGACTTCTATGGCTACACCTTC
d_call: TRBD1; v_call: TRBV11-1; j_call: TRBJ2-4; clone_size: many; cdr3_aa: CASSIPGQASPKAKNIQYF; cdr3_nt: TGTGCCAGCAGCATACCGGGACAGGCATCTCCTAAGGCCAAAAACATTCAGTACTTC
d_call: TRBD2; v_call: TRBV7-2; j_call: TRBJ2-7; clone_size: many; cdr3_aa: CASSLLADPTYEQYF; cdr3_nt: TGTGCCAGCAGCTTACTAGCGGATCCTACCTACGAGCAGTACTTC
d_call: -; v_call: TRBV2; j_call: TRBJ2-7; clone_size: many; cdr3_aa: CASAPPYEDEQYF; cdr3_nt: TGTGCCAGCGCCCCGCCTTACGAGGACGAGCAGTACTTC
d_call: -; v_call: TRBV12-3/TRBV12-4; j_call: TRBJ2-7; clone_size: many; cdr3_aa: CASSDWGFEANEQYF; cdr3_nt: TGTGCCAGCAGTGACTGGGGGTTCGAGGCGAACGAGCAGTACTTC
d_call: TRBD1; v_call: TRBV4-1; j_call: TRBJ1-2; clone_size: few; cdr3_aa: CASSQVQGGFGYTF; cdr3_nt: TGCGCCAGCAGCCAAGTACAAGGGGGCTTTGGCTACACCTTC
d_call: -; v_call: TRBV7-2; j_call: TRBJ2-7; clone_size: many; cdr3_aa: CASSLGRKFSYEQYF; cdr3_nt: TGTGCCAGCAGCTTAGGAAGGAAGTTCTCCTACGAGCAGTACTTC
d_call: -; v_call: TRBV11-2; j_call: TRBJ2-2; clone_size: few; cdr3_aa: CASSPPNRAFTGELFF; cdr3_nt: TGTGCCAGCAGCCCACCGAACAGGGCGTTTACCGGGGAGCTGTTTTTT
d_call: TRBD2; v_call: TRBV11-3; j_call: TRBJ2-2; clone_size: many; cdr3_aa: CASSLVLAGHTGELFF; cdr3_nt: TGTGCCAGCAGCTTAGTACTAGCGGGACACACCGGGGAGCTGTTTTTT
d_call: -; v_call: TRBV5-1; j_call: TRBJ2-3; clone_size: -; cdr3_aa: CASSPSWGARDTQYF; cdr3_nt: TGCGCCAGCAGCCCGAGCTGGGGGGCAAGAGATACGCAGTATTTT
d_call: -; v_call: TRBV19; j_call: TRBJ1-3; clone_size: many; cdr3_aa: CASSIYGLAGNTIYF; cdr3_nt: TGTGCCAGTAGTATCTACGGGTTGGCTGGAAACACCATATATTTT
d_call: -; v_call: TRBV20-1; j_call: TRBJ1-6; clone_size: many; cdr3_aa: CSARGGGGLRDSPLHF; cdr3_nt: TGCAGTGCTAGAGGAGGAGGAGGCCTTAGGGATTCACCCCTCCACTTT
d_call: -; v_call: TRBV7-9; j_call: TRBJ2-7; clone_size: many; cdr3_aa: CASSFWLDYEQYF; cdr3_nt: TGTGCCAGCAGCTTCTGGCTAGATTACGAGCAGTACTTC
d_call: TRBD1; v_call: TRBV6-1; j_call: TRBJ2-7; clone_size: -; cdr3_aa: CASMDTGEYNEQYF; cdr3_nt: TGTGCCAGCATGGATACAGGGGAATATAACGAGCAGTACTTC
d_call: TRBD1; v_call: TRBV11-2; j_call: TRBJ2-5; clone_size: many; cdr3_aa: CASSLEVGAGGRSETQYF; cdr3_nt: TGTGCCAGCAGCTTAGAGGTCGGGGCAGGGGGACGGTCGGAGACCCAGTACTTC
d_call: TRBD2; v_call: TRBV2; j_call: TRBJ2-7; clone_size: -; cdr3_aa: CASSRGGSAEQCF; cdr3_nt: TGTGCCAGCAGTCGCGGGGGATCGGCCGAGCAGTGCTTC
d_call: -; v_call: TRBV12-3/TRBV12-4; j_call: TRBJ2-5; clone_size: many; cdr3_aa: CASSFGYRDYQETQYF; cdr3_nt: TGTGCCAGCAGTTTTGGTTACCGGGACTACCAAGAGACCCAGTACTTC
d_call: -; v_call: TRBV7-2; j_call: TRBJ1-3; clone_size: many; cdr3_aa: CASSLELGNTIYF; cdr3_nt: TGTGCCAGCAGCTTAGAGTTGGGAAACACCATATATTTT
d_call: -; v_call: TRBV15; j_call: TRBJ1-1; clone_size: many; cdr3_aa: CATSKRTEAFF; cdr3_nt: TGTGCCACCAGCAAGAGAACTGAAGCTTTCTTT
d_call: -; v_call: TRBV4-2; j_call: TRBJ2-7; clone_size: many; cdr3_aa: CASSQALGAEQYF; cdr3_nt: TGTGCCAGCAGCCAAGCTCTGGGAGCGGAGCAGTACTTC
d_call: TRBD1; v_call: TRBV19; j_call: TRBJ2-2; clone_size: many; cdr3_aa: CASSMDVKGAPNTGELFF; cdr3_nt: TGTGCCAGTAGTATGGATGTTAAGGGGGCCCCGAACACCGGGGAGCTGTTTTTT
d_call: -; v_call: TRBV15; j_call: TRBJ2-7; clone_size: many; cdr3_aa: CATSRDLQWGSSYEQYF; cdr3_nt: TGTGCCACCAGCAGAGATCTCCAGTGGGGCAGCTCCTACGAGCAGTACTTC
d_call: -; v_call: TRBV24-1; j_call: TRBJ2-3; clone_size: few; cdr3_aa: CATSDPWGGSTDTQYF; cdr3_nt: TGTGCCACCAGTGATCCCTGGGGCGGCAGCACAGATACGCAGTATTTT
d_call: -; v_call: TRBV12-3/TRBV12-4; j_call: TRBJ1-1; clone_size: many; cdr3_aa: CASSPSEGLLTEAFF; cdr3_nt: TGTGCCAGCAGTCCCTCGGAGGGACTGCTCACTGAAGCTTTCTTT
d_call: TRBD1; v_call: TRBV20-1; j_call: TRBJ2-5; clone_size: -; cdr3_aa: CSAGGQGQETQYF; cdr3_nt: TGCAGTGCTGGGGGACAGGGGCAAGAGACCCAGTACTTC
d_call: TRBD1; v_call: TRBV6-2/TRBV6-3; j_call: TRBJ2-5; clone_size: many; cdr3_aa: CASYRGRGETQYF; cdr3_nt: TGTGCCAGCTACAGGGGGCGAGGAGAGACCCAGTACTTC
d_call: -; v_call: TRBV6-2/TRBV6-3; j_call: TRBJ1-2; clone_size: -; cdr3_aa: CASRRDTSNYGYTF; cdr3_nt: TGTGCCAGCAGACGGGACACTTCTAACTATGGCTACACCTTC
d_call: -; v_call: TRBV4-1; j_call: TRBJ1-3; clone_size: few; cdr3_aa: CASSQERGLISGNTIYF; cdr3_nt: TGCGCCAGCAGCCAAGAAAGGGGACTGATCTCTGGAAACACCATATATTTT
d_call: -; v_call: TRBV11-3; j_call: TRBJ1-1; clone_size: few; cdr3_aa: CASSFAPGNTEAFF; cdr3_nt: TGTGCCAGCAGCTTTGCTCCGGGAAACACTGAAGCTTTCTTT
d_call: -; v_call: TRBV12-3/TRBV12-4; j_call: TRBJ2-7; clone_size: many; cdr3_aa: CASSLTTSYEQYF; cdr3_nt: TGTGCCAGCAGTTTAACGACCAGCTACGAGCAGTACTTC